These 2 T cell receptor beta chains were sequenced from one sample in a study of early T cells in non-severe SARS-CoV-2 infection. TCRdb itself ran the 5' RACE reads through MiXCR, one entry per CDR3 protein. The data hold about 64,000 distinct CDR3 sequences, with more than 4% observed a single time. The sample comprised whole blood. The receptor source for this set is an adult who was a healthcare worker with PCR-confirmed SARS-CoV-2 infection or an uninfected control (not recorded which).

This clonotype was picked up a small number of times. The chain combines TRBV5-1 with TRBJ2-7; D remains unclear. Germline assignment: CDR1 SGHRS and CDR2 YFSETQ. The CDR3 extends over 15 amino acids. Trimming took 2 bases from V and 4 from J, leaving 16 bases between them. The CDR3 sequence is CASSFSGPPVYEQYF. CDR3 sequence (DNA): TGCGCCAGCAGCTTTTCGGGCCCCCCAGTATACGAGCAGTACTTC.

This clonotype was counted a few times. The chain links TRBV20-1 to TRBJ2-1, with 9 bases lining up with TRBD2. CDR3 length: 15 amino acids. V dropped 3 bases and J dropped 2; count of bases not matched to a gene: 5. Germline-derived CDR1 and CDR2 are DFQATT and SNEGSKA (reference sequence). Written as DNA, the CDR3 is TGCAGTGCTAGCGGCGCTAGCGGGGCCTACAATGAGCAGTTCTTC. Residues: CSASGASGAYNEQFF.